This TCR beta chain stems from a study of tumor-infiltrating lymphocytes in localized non-small cell lung cancer. This CDR3 spans 14 amino acids. Germline assignment: CDR1 GTSNPN and CDR2 SVGIG (reference sequence). Unmatched junction bases numbered 8, after V lost 5 bases and J lost 7 bases. This clone was recorded only once. Its antigen is currently unknown. Profiled with immunoSEQ multiplex PCR; TCRdb holds only in-frame clones, not every one. Of around 8,000 clones in the sample, about 60% are singletons; the top ten hold approximately 13%. Findings and limits, study-wide: Available tissue quantity limited TCR sequencing to a patient subset. Tumors had more T cell infiltration than uninvolved lung, per TCRbeta sequencing and CD3 counts.

This chain uses TRBV30 with TRBJ2-1; 10 bases line up with TRBD2. The clonotype was recovered from a human donor with non-small cell lung cancer. The sample was uninvolved lung tissue not adjacent to the tumor. This chain's CDR3 is CAWELAGSSNEQFF. The CDR3, as DNA: TGTGCCTGGGAACTAGCGGGGTCTTCGAATGAGCAGTTCTTC.